A single sample gave rise to the 15 T cell receptor beta chains below, sequenced in a study of blood T cells in healthy people across ages. It was with a sample-barcoded 5' primer and a J-beta primer mix that a second PCR of roughly 6 to 11 cycles was run. TCRdb re-called the 5' RACE reads with MiXCR, one entry per CDR3 protein. The sample has roughly 1.4 million distinct CDR3 sequences, roughly 60% seen once. The sequencing sample was made of blood. The receptors here all came from a man between 18 and 29 years old in good health.

This chain joins TRBV6-2 or TRBV6-3 and TRBJ2-1; the match to TRBD2 covers 16 bases. V dropped 5 bases and J dropped 0; count of bases not matched to a gene: 10. The CDR3 length is 20 residues. CDR1 MNHEY and CDR2 SVGEGT come from the germline V gene. The CDR3: CASSHTGLAGGPSSYNEQFF. The CDR3 nucleotides read TGTGCCAGCAGTCATACGGGACTAGCGGGGGGGCCGAGCTCCTACAATGAGCAGTTCTTC.

The genes are TRBV12-3 or TRBV12-4 and TRBJ2-7, with 10 positions matching TRBD2. The CDR3 consists of 15 residues. V lost 6 bases to trimming and J lost 5 bases; unmatched junction nucleotides: 10. The chain's CDR3 is CASRQAGGPLDEQYF. The CDR3, as DNA: TGTGCCAGCAGACAAGCGGGAGGGCCTTTAGACGAGCAGTACTTC.

The V call is TRBV7-2, the J call TRBJ1-2; 7 bases are shared with TRBD1. The V gene's germline CDR1 is SGHTA and CDR2 FQGNSA. The CDR3 runs to 16 residues. V was pared by 2 bases and J by 2 bases, with 8 bases of the junction left unmatched. The CDR3 sequence is CASSLRQGSLNYGYTF. CDR3 in DNA: TGTGCCAGCAGCTTAAGACAGGGTAGCTTGAACTATGGCTACACCTTC.

J is TRBJ2-3 and V is TRBV10-3, with 11 bases aligning to TRBD2. Germline CDR1 ENHRY, CDR2 SYGVKD. V shed 7 bases, J shed 0 bases, and the junction held 3 bases outside the gene matches. The CDR3 is 15 residues long. The CDR3 loop reads CAIKGLAASTDTQYF. The CDR3 DNA reads TGTGCCATCAAGGGACTAGCGGCTAGCACAGATACGCAGTATTTT.

This chain uses TRBV5-1 with TRBJ2-2; 10 bases map to TRBD2. The CDR3 length is 16 residues. V dropped 4 bases and J dropped 3; count of bases not matched to a gene: 6. Per the germline V gene, CDR1 is SGHRS and CDR2 is YFSETQ. CDR3 sequence: CASSPPGLADTGELFF. The CDR3 DNA follows: TGCGCCAGCAGCCCACCAGGACTAGCGGACACCGGGGAGCTGTTTTTT.

The chain couples TRBV4-2 to TRBJ2-5; perhaps TRBD1 as D (6 bases). This CDR3 is 15 amino acids long. Germline V gene data show CDR1 as LGHNA and CDR2 as YNFKEQ. V was pared by 0 bases and J by 2 bases, with 10 bases between. The CDR3 sequence is CASSQEGTPQETQYF. The CDR3 coding sequence is TGTGCCAGCAGCCAAGAGGGGACACCTCAAGAGACCCAGTACTTC.

In its sample, this clonotype was seen a few times. This sequence joins TRBV20-1 and TRBJ2-3; no definite D call. The CDR3 runs to 10 residues. Germline V lookup: CDR1 DFQATT, CDR2 SNEGSKA (reference sequence). V was cut by 5 bases and J by 8 bases, with 8 bases left in between. The CDR3 DNA reads TGCAGTGCTCTGATTGGTACGCAGTATTTT. It encodes CSALIGTQYF.

The rearrangement uses TRBV20-1 and TRBJ2-7; perhaps TRBD1 as D (5 bases). Looked up from germline, CDR1 is DFQATT and CDR2 is SNEGSKA (reference sequence). With 0 bases removed from V and 3 bases from J, the gap between germline ends came to 9 bases. The CDR3 runs to 13 residues. CDR3 in amino acids: CSARDLTGYEQYF. CDR3 DNA sequence: TGCAGTGCTAGAGATTTAACAGGCTACGAGCAGTACTTC.

V usage is TRBV27 and J usage is TRBJ2-1, with 10 bases matching TRBD2. V lost 6 bases, J lost 8 bases, and 4 bases stayed unmatched. The CDR3 contains 13 residues. The germline V gene has CDR1 MNHEY and CDR2 SMNVEV (reference sequence). This CDR3 reads CASRLAGEDEQFF. Written as DNA, the CDR3 is TGTGCCAGCAGGCTAGCGGGGGAGGATGAGCAGTTCTTC.

The chain is built from TRBV4-2 and TRBJ2-1; no definite D call. V was pared by 1 base and J by 12 bases, with 10 bases between. Looked up from germline, CDR1 is LGHNA and CDR2 is YNFKEQ. CDR3 length equals 12 residues. The CDR3 coding sequence is TGTGCCAGCAGCCAAGGGGTAGCCCCGCAGTTCTTC. It translates to CASSQGVAPQFF.

The chain is built from TRBV20-1 and TRBJ2-7; 8 bases line up with TRBD1. The CDR3 has 13 residues. The germline V gene has CDR1 DFQATT and CDR2 SNEGSKA (reference sequence). The CDR3 DNA follows: TGCAGAGTATCCCGGACAGGGCACTACGAGCAGTACTTC. Encoded protein: CRVSRTGHYEQYF.

The chain couples TRBV4-3 to TRBJ2-3; tentative D call: TRBD1 (6 bases). CDR3 length equals 15 residues. Germline CDR1 reads LGHNA; CDR2 reads YSLEER. Trimming removed 4 bases from V and 7 bases from J, with 18 bases in between. CDR3 bases: TGCGCCAGCAGCCCCGGTCAGGGACATGAGAATACGCAGTATTTT. Its protein product is CASSPGQGHENTQYF.

This clonotype was seen a handful of times. J is TRBJ1-2 and V is TRBV4-1; D remains ambiguous. Germline assignment: CDR1 MGHRA and CDR2 YSYEKL. The CDR3 spans 13 residues. Trimming stripped 0 bases from V and 6 bases from J, with 8 bases between. The CDR3 sequence: CASSQEGLDGYTF. DNA for the CDR3: TGCGCCAGCAGCCAAGAAGGTCTTGATGGCTACACCTTC.

The chain has TRBV5-6 and TRBJ1-1; TRBD1 might be the D (6 bases). The V end was cut by 0 bases, the J end by 7 bases, with 16 bases between. Germline V CDR1 and CDR2: SGHDT, YYEEEE. This CDR3 comprises 15 residues. DNA of the CDR3: TGTGCCAGCAGCTTGGGGATACAGGGTGGCCATGAAGCTTTCTTT. As protein: CASSLGIQGGHEAFF.

The V and J genes are TRBV4-3 and TRBJ2-1; perhaps TRBD1 as D (5 bases). Trimming shortened V by 0 bases and J by 3 bases, and 15 bases separated the two germline ends. Germline CDR1 reads LGHNA; CDR2 reads YSLEER. The CDR3 consists of 17 residues. The CDR3 coding sequence is TGCGCCAGCAGCCAAGATTCAGGACATACTCTCTACAATGAGCAGTTCTTC. This gives the protein CASSQDSGHTLYNEQFF.